This TCR beta chain was found in a study of monozygotic twins with inflammatory bowel disease. The length of the CDR3 is 13 residues. Germline V gene data show CDR1 as SEHNR and CDR2 as FQNEAQ (reference sequence). No DNA is given; TCRdb re-called the 5' RACE reads and lists each CDR3 protein once. This repertoire comprises tens of thousands of distinct CDR3 sequences; its ten largest clones make up 4% to 6.5%. The sequence came from a human donor with ulcerative colitis or Crohn's disease, or a healthy co-twin of an affected twin (not recorded which). Material for sequencing was blood. The rearrangement joins TRBV7-9 to TRBJ1-3. The CDR3 loop reads CANRGLSGNTIYF.